This TCR beta chain is drawn from a study of T-cell memory formation after mild COVID-19. One entry per CDR3 protein, called by TCRdb with MiXCR from the 5' RACE reads. The repertoire holds a few hundred thousand distinct CDR3 sequences, with around 24% as singletons. Germline V gene sequence: CDR1 MNHEY, CDR2 SVGAGI. V dropped 0 bases and J dropped 6 bases, with 12 bases sitting between them. CDR3 length equals 14 residues. Sequencing was performed on PBMCs or a T cell subset sorted from them (not recorded which). This chain links TRBV6-5 with TRBJ2-7; tentatively, D is TRBD2 (5 bases). The sequence was collected from an adult woman who had mild COVID-19 (a few samples of this study predate the infection). Cell type and time point are not known. CDR3 loop: CASSYSGRGSEQYF. CDR3 in DNA: TGTGCCAGCAGTTACTCAGGTCGGGGTTCCGAGCAGTACTTC.